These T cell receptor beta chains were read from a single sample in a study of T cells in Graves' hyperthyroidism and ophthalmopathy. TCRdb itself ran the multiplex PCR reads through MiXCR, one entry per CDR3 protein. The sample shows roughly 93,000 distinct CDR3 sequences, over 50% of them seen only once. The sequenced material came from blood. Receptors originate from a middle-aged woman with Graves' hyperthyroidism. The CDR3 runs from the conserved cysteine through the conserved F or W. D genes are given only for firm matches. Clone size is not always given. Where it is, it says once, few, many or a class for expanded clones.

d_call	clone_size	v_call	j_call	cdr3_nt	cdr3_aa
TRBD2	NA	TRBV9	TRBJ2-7	TGTGCCAGCAGCCAAGGTCTAGCGGGGCTATACGAGCAGTACTTC	CASSQGLAGLYEQYF
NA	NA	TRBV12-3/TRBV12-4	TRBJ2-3	TGTGTCAGCAGGGAAACTAGCACAGATACGCAGTATTTT	CVSRETSTDTQYF
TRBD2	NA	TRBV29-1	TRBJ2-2	TGCAGCGCCTTGACTTTAGCGGGAACGAACACCGGGGAGCTGTTTTTT	CSALTLAGTNTGELFF
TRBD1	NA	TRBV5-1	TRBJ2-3	TGCGCCAGTCGGACAGGGGGCTGGACAGATACGCAGTATTTT	CASRTGGWTDTQYF
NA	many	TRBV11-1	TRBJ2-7	TGTGCCAGCAGCGCCCGGAACTACCGGGAGCAGTACTTC	CASSARNYREQYF
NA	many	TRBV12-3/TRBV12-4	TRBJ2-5	TGTGCCAGCAGCTGGGAGGCGGGGACCCAGTACTTC	CASSWEAGTQYF
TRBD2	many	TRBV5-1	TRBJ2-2	TGCGCCAGCAGACGGACTAGCGAGGTCGGGGAGCTGTTTTTT	CASRRTSEVGELFF
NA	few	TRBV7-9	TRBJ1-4	TGTGCCAGCAGCCCGGGGTTACGGAACACTGTTTTT	CASSPGLRNTVF
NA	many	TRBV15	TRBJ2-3	TGTGCCACCAGCAGAGGGAGGACTACCGGCACAGATACGCAGTATTTT	CATSRGRTTGTDTQYF
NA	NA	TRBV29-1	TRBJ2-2	TGCAGCGCCAGGACAGACAACACCGGGGAGCTGTTTTTT	CSARTDNTGELFF
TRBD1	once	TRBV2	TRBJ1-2	TGTGCCAGCAGTGTGGACAGGGCACGAGCTAACTATGGCTACACCTTC	CASSVDRARANYGYTF
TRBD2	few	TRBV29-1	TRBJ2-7	TGCAGCGTTACTAGCGGGAGGTCCTACGAGCAGTACTTC	CSVTSGRSYEQYF
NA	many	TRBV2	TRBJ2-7	TGTGCCAGCAGAAGGGGGTACGAGCAGTACTTC	CASRRGYEQYF
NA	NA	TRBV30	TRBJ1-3	TGTGCCTGGAGTAGGATGAGCTCTGGGAACACCATATATTTT	CAWSRMSSGNTIYF